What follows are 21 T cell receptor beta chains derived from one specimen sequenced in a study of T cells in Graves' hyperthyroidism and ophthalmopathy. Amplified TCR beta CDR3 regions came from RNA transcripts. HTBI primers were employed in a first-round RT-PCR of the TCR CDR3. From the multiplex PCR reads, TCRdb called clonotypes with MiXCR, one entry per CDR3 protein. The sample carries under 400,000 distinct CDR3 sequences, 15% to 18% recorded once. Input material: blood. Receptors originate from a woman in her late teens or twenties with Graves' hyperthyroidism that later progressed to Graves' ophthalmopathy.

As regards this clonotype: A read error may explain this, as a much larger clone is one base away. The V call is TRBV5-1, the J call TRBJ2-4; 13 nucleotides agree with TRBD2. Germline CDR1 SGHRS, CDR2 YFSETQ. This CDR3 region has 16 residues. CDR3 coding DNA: TGCGCCAGCAGCTTCGGACTAGCGGGAGACAAAAACATTCATTACTTC. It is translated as CASSFGLAGDKNIHYF.

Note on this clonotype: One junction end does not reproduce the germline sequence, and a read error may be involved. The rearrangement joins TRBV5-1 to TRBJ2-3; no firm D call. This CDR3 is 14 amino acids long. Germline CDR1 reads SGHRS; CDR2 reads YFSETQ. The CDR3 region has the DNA TGTGCCAGCAGCTTGGCCCGAATTCTTGATACGCAGTATTTT. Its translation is CASSLARILDTQYF.

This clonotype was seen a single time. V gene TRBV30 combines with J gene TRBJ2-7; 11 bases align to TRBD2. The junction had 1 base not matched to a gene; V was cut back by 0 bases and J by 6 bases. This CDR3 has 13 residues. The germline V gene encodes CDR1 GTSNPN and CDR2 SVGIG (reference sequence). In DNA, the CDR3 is TGTGCCTGGAGTGTGCTAGCGGGAGGCGAGCAGTACTTC. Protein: CAWSVLAGGEQYF. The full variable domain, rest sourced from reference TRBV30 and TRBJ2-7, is SQTIHQWPATLVQPVGSPLSLECTVEGTSNPNLYWYRQAAGRGLQLLFYSVGIGQISSEVPQNLSASRPQDRQFILSSKKLLLSDSGFYLCAWSVLAGGEQYFGPGTRLTVT.

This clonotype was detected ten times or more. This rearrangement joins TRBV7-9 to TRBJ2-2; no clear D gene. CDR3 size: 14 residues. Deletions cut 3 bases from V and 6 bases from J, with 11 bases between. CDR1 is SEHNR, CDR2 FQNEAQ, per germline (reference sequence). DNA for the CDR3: TGTGCCAGCAGCTTTGCCACTCCTTCCGGGGAGCTGTTTTTT. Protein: CASSFATPSGELFF.

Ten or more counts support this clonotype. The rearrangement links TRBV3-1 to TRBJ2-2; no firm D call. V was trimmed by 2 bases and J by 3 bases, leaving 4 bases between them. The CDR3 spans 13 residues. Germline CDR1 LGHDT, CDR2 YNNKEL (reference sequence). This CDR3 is CASSQFDTGELFF. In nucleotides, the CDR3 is TGTGCCAGCAGCCAATTTGACACCGGGGAGCTGTTTTTT.

The CDR3 DNA sequence: TGCGCCAGCAGTGAGGTGGCAGATACGCAGTATTTT. The encoded protein is CASSEVADTQYF. The rearrangement uses TRBV10-2 and TRBJ2-3; D gene uncertain. Germline V gives CDR1 WSHSY, CDR2 SAAADI. The V and J ends lost 2 bases and 4 bases respectively, with 4 bases between them. The CDR3 runs to 12 residues.

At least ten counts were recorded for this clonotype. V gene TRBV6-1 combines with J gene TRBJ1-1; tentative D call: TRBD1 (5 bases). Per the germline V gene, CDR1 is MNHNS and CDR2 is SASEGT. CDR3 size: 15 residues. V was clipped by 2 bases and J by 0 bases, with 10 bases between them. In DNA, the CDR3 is TGTGCCAGCAGTGAACGTGGGGCCATGAACACTGAAGCTTTCTTT. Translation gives CASSERGAMNTEAFF.

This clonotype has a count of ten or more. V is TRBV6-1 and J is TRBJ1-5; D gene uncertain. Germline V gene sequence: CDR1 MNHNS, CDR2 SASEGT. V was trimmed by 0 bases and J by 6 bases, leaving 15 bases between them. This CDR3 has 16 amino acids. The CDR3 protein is CASSEARRELVQPQHF. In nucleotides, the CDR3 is TGTGCCAGCAGTGAAGCGAGAAGGGAGTTGGTTCAGCCCCAGCATTTT.

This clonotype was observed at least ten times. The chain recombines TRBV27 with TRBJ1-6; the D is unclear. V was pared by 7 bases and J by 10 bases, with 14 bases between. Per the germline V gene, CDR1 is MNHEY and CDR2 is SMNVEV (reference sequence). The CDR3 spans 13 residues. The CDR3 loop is CASNADPASPLHF. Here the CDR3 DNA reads TGTGCCAGCAATGCAGACCCTGCCTCACCCCTCCACTTT.

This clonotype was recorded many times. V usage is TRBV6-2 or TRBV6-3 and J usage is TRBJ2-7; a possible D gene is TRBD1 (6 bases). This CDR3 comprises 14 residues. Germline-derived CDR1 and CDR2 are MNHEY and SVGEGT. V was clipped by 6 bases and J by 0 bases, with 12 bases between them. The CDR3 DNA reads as TGTGCCAGCAGAGTCGGACAGAACTCCTACGAGCAGTACTTC. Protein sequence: CASRVGQNSYEQYF.

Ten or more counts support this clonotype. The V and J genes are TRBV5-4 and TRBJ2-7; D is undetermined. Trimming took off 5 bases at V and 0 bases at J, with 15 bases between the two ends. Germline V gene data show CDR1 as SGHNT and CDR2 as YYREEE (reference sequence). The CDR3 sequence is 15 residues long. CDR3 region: CASSSDFGVSYEQYF. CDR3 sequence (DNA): TGTGCCAGCAGTTCCGATTTTGGGGTCTCCTACGAGCAGTACTTC.

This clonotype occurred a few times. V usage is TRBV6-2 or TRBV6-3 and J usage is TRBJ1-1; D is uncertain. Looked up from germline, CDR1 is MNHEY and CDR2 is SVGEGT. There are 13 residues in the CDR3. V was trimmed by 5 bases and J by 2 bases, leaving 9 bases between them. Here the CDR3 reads CASSPNYNTEAFF. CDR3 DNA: TGTGCCAGCAGTCCAAACTACAACACTGAAGCTTTCTTT.

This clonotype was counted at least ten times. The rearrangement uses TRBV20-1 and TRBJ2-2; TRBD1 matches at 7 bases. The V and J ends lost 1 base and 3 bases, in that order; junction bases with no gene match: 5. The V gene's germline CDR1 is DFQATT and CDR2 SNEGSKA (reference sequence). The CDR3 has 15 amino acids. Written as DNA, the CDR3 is TGCAGTGCTAGAGGGACGACAGGGTACACCGGGGAGCTGTTTTTT. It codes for CSARGTTGYTGELFF.

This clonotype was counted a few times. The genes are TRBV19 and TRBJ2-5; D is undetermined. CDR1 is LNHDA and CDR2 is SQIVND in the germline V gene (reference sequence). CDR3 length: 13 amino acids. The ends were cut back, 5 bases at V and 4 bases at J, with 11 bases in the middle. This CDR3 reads CASSETLGETQYF. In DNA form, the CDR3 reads TGTGCCAGTAGTGAGACCTTGGGAGAGACCCAGTACTTC.

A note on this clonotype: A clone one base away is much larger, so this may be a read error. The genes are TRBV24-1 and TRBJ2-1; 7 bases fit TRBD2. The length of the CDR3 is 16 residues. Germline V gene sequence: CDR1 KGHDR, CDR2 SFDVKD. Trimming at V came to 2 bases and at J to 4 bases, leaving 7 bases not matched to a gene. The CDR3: CATSDSSTSLYNEQFF. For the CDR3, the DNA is TGTGCCACCAGTGATTCCTCGACTAGCCTGTACAATGAGCAGTTCTTC.

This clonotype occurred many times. The DNA of the CDR3 is TGTGCCAGCAGCTTGGGTCAGGAAGCTTTCTTT. This translates into CASSLGQEAFF. V and J are TRBV5-4 and TRBJ1-1; no firm D call. The CDR3 contains 11 residues. Trimming stripped 0 bases from V and 8 bases from J, with 5 bases between. The germline V gene has CDR1 SGHNT and CDR2 YYREEE (reference sequence).

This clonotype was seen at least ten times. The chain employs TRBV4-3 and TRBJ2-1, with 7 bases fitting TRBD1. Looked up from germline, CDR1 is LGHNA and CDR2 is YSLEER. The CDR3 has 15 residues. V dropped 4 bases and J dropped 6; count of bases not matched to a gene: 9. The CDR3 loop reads CASSPQTGPLNEQFF. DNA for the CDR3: TGCGCCAGCAGCCCACAGACAGGGCCCCTCAATGAGCAGTTCTTC.

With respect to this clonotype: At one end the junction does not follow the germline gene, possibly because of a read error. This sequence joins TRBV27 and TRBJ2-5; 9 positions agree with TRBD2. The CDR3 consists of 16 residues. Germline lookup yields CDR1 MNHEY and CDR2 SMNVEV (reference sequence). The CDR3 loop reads CASSLSTSGSQETRYF. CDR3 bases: TGTGCCAGCAGTTTATCGACTAGCGGTTCCCAAGAGACCCGGTACTTC.

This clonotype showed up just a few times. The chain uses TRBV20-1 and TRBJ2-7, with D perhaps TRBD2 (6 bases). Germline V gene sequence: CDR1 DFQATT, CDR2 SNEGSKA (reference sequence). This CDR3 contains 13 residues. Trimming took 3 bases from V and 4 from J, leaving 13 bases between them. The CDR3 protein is CSASVGLQYEQYF. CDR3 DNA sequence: TGCAGTGCTAGCGTCGGACTACAATACGAGCAGTACTTC.

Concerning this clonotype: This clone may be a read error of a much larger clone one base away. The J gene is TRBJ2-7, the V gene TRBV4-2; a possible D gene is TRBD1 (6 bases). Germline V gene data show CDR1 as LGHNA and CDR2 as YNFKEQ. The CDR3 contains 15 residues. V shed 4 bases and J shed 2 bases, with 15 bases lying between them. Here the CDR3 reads CASSRERTETYEQYF. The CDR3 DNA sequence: TGTGCCAGCAGCCGAGAGAGGACAGAAACCTACGAGCAGTACTTC.

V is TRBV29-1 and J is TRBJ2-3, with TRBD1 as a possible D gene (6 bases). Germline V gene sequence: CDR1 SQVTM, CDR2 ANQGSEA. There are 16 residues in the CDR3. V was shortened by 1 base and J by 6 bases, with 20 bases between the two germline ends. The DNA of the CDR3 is TGCAGCGTTGAAGGGGGGCAGGCTAGCCGGGCCGATACGCAGTATTTT. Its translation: CSVEGGQASRADTQYF.